Sequencing of this T cell receptor beta chain was carried out in a study of blood T cell repertoires in COVID-19 (dated by TCRdb to 2020 to 2021). As for the study more broadly: Samples from collaborators originated in the United States, Italy and Spain and spanned both the acute and convalescent phases of COVID-19. Sample metadata almost always included a de-identified subject ID, COVID-19 status, age in years and sex. A freely available public database, intended as a resource for researchers studying the immune response to SARS-CoV-2, is where the repertoires were released. The prospective study material was composed of cDNA or gDNA derived from T cells, B-cell-depleted T cells, or PBMCs. Deeply sampled blood TCRbeta repertoires from subjects exposed to, actively infected with, or recovered from COVID-19 were included in the dataset. The samples were drawn from the first 160 participants of the ongoing ImmuneRACE study and from some 1,300 subjects provided by 6 global collaborators. Where available, HLA class I and class II types were taken from metadata supplied by the sample provider and were not determined by assay-based typing.

TCRbeta CDR3 regions were amplified from genomic DNA using the immunoSEQ Assay, a bias-controlled multiplex PCR. The published analysis was carried out like this. Within the assay, amplification of reference gene primers was used to estimate how many nucleated cells each sample contained. Sequence reads were collapsed and filtered to measure the absolute abundance of every unique TCRbeta CDR3 rearrangement. For each sample, productive Simpson clonality was calculated by taking the square root of Simpson's diversity index across productive rearrangements. TCRdb re-hosts the immuneACCESS table, in-frame sequences only. Its copies lack some clones; in the studies checked, an unresolved V gene accounts for under half of them, and the cause for the rest is not known. V and J calls and clone size are those listed in that table; D and trimming were worked out from the DNA. The sample includes about 250,000 clones, with 87% observed a single time. The ten largest clones capture just under 6.5% of the sample.

The CDR3 holds 16 amino acids from the cysteine to the phenylalanine. The DNA shown is the 48-base CDR3, in frame from base 1. The junction shows trimming of 0 bases on V and 1 base on J, plus 11 bases between the germline ends. In the germline V gene, CDR1 corresponds to MNHEY and CDR2 to SVGEGT. About this clone itself: What antigen it recognizes has not been identified. The sample holds no much larger clone one base away, and base qualities are not on file.

The full study reports these points: The quantity of clinical and demographic metadata differed by source and by participant and was supplied without curation.

Participants in the prospective study were enrolled through a virtual design, were aged roughly 18 to 95 years, and lived in roughly 24 United States geographic areas. To assign participants to cohorts, the prospective study relied on clinical history that participants themselves reported in a screening survey and a study questionnaire. In the prospective study, whole blood, serum and a nasopharyngeal or oropharyngeal swab were collected from each participant by mobile phlebotomists. Additional blood draws and questionnaires over an approximately two-month period could optionally be provided by prospective study participants. Before DNA extraction, blood samples from the prospective study were shipped at room temperature or frozen.

Rearrangement joined TRBV6-2 or TRBV6-3 to TRBJ2-3, with the identity of the D gene unclear. The sequenced sample consisted of PBMCs or T cells enriched from blood (not recorded which). This TCR came from a woman aged 30 to 39 with acute COVID-19. The CDR3 in this case is CASSYSRDAGTDTQYF. The DNA sequence reads TGTGCCAGCAGTTACTCTAGAGACGCGGGCACAGATACGCAGTATTTT.